These 21 T cell receptor beta chains share one sample of origin, sequenced in a study of T cells in Graves' hyperthyroidism and ophthalmopathy (dated by TCRdb to the late 2010s). Library preparation used multiplex PCR. The reads were generated on an Illumina HiSeq 2000. The TCR beta CDR3 regions were amplified from RNA transcripts. The first round of RT-PCR for the TCR CDR3 was performed with the HTBI primer set and the Qiagen OneStep RT-PCR kit. Using fastp trimming at Q25 and MiXCR clonotype assembly, TCRdb reanalyzed the public sequencing data and kept in-frame beta chains. Entries are consolidated by CDR3 protein sequence, retaining the most common genes and DNA. The sample yields roughly 170,000 distinct CDR3 sequences; 15% to 20% were counted once. The top ten clonotypes cover 25% to 30% of the sample. The sequenced material came from blood. The receptor set was obtained from a woman between 50 and 59 years old with Graves' hyperthyroidism.

This clonotype was recorded at least ten times. V usage is TRBV28 and J usage is TRBJ1-6; TRBD1 matches at 7 bases. The V segment lost 6 bases and the J segment 9 bases; nucleotides outside the gene matches: 17. The length of the CDR3 is 17 residues. Germline lookup yields CDR1 MDHEN and CDR2 SYDVKM. In DNA, the CDR3 is TGTGCCAGCAGGTCCGAGACAGGGCAATTTATCCGTTCACCCCTCCACTTT. Amino acids: CASRSETGQFIRSPLHF.

This chain joins TRBV5-1 and TRBJ2-1; D not resolved. CDR1 SGHRS and CDR2 YFSETQ come from the germline V gene. The CDR3 is made up of 12 amino acids. Trimming took 0 bases from V and 10 from J, leaving 8 bases between them. The CDR3 region has the DNA TGCGCCAGCAGCTTGGTGGATATCGAGCAGTTCTTC. Amino acids: CASSLVDIEQFF.

This clonotype was seen many times. This chain links TRBV7-9 with TRBJ2-5, with 11 positions matching TRBD1. The CDR3 sequence is 14 residues long. After removal of 4 bases from V and 5 bases from J, the junction contained 3 bases not matched to a gene. CDR1 is SEHNR, CDR2 FQNEAQ, per germline (reference sequence). CDR3: CASSSDRGRETQYF. The CDR3 coding sequence is TGTGCCAGCAGCTCGGACAGGGGGCGGGAGACCCAGTACTTC.

This clonotype was counted many times. V and J are TRBV29-1 and TRBJ1-6; the match to TRBD1 covers 7 bases. Germline V CDR1 and CDR2: SQVTM, ANQGSEA. J lost 7 bases, V lost 6 bases, and 6 bases had no gene match. There are 13 residues in the CDR3. The CDR3 bases are TGCAGCGTAACTACAGGGGTGAATTCACCCCTCCACTTT. Translating it yields CSVTTGVNSPLHF.

This clonotype showed up many times. The chain couples TRBV24-1 to TRBJ2-7; TRBD2 aligns across 9 bases. The CDR3 is 16 residues long. Germline lookup yields CDR1 KGHDR and CDR2 SFDVKD. V dropped 7 bases and J dropped 7; count of bases not matched to a gene: 16. CDR3 nucleotide sequence: TGTGCCACCAGGGCTCGTCGGGCGGGGGGGCAAATGGAGCAGTACTTC. This encodes CATRARRAGGQMEQYF.

In its sample, this clonotype was seen many times. The rearrangement uses TRBV7-9 and TRBJ2-1; 9 bases map to TRBD1. The CDR3 runs 15 residues. The ends lost 5 bases at V and 3 bases at J; junction bases unmatched: 5. Germline CDR1 and CDR2: SEHNR and FQNEAQ (reference sequence). The CDR3 here is CASSPQGAVYNEQFF. The DNA for the CDR3 is TGTGCCAGCAGCCCACAGGGGGCAGTCTACAATGAGCAGTTCTTC. The complete variable domain, with remaining parts taken from reference TRBV7-9 and TRBJ2-1, reads DTGVSQNPRHKITKRGQNVTFRCDPISEHNRLYWYRQTLGQGPEFLTYFQNEAQLEKSRLLSDRFSAERPKGSFSTLEIQRTEQGDSAMYLCASSPQGAVYNEQFFGPGTRLTVL.

This clonotype was recorded at least ten times. The chain has TRBV3-1 and TRBJ2-5; 10 bases are a match to TRBD1. The germline CDR1 and CDR2 sequences are LGHDT and YNNKEL (reference sequence). V lost 4 bases to trimming and J lost 5 bases; unmatched junction nucleotides: 7. The CDR3 length is 15 residues. The CDR3 reads CASSLQGTGDETQYF. Here the CDR3 DNA reads TGTGCCAGCAGCCTCCAAGGGACAGGGGACGAGACCCAGTACTTC.

About this clonotype itself: A junction end diverges from the germline sequence, so it may reflect a read error. The V gene is TRBV4-1, the J gene TRBJ1-6; D might be TRBD1 (5 bases). The CDR3 is made up of 16 amino acids. CDR1 is MGHRA and CDR2 is YSYEKL in the germline V gene. In DNA form, the CDR3 reads TGCGCCAGCAGCCAAGAGAGTGCGGCAGGGTATTCACCCCCCCACTTT. Translation: CASSQESAAGYSPPHF.

This clonotype was seen at least ten times. The chain combines TRBV6-1 with TRBJ2-1; tentatively, D is TRBD2 (6 bases). The CDR3 covers 15 residues. V gave up 2 bases and J gave up 3 bases, with 11 bases separating them. Germline V gene sequence: CDR1 MNHNS, CDR2 SASEGT. Here the CDR3 reads CASSEFGGFYNEQFF. The CDR3 DNA follows: TGTGCCAGCAGTGAATTCGGGGGTTTCTACAATGAGCAGTTCTTC.

This clonotype was seen ten or more times. The chain recombines TRBV20-1 with TRBJ1-2, with D unclear. Germline lookup yields CDR1 DFQATT and CDR2 SNEGSKA (reference sequence). Trimming cost V 6 bases and J 1 base, with 15 bases left between them. The CDR3 length is 14 residues. CDR3 DNA sequence: TGCAGTGCCCCGCCCAGGAGATTTAACTATGGCTACACCTTC. It yields the protein CSAPPRRFNYGYTF.

The table lists this clonotype with many counts. This chain links TRBV2 with TRBJ1-2; 9 bases fit TRBD1. Germline loops: CDR1 SNHLY, CDR2 FYNNEI. The trim removed 6 bases at V and 5 bases at J, leaving 13 bases unmatched. The CDR3 length is 16 residues. The CDR3 region is CASSEQGASRVYGYTF. The CDR3 DNA follows: TGTGCCAGCAGCGAACAGGGGGCGTCTAGGGTTTATGGCTACACCTTC.

The chain recombines TRBV6-1 with TRBJ2-7; 10 bases are shared with TRBD1. The CDR3 extends over 13 amino acids. Germline values: CDR1 MNHNS, CDR2 SASEGT. The V and J ends lost 10 bases and 4 bases, in that order; junction bases with no gene match: 7. This CDR3 reads CATSGTGAYEQYF. In DNA form, the CDR3 reads TGTGCCACCTCTGGGACAGGGGCGTACGAGCAGTACTTC.

In its sample, this clonotype was seen many times. The chain joins TRBV10-3 to TRBJ1-2, with D possibly TRBD1 on 5 matching bases. CDR3 length: 14 residues. V was trimmed by 4 bases and J by 8 bases, leaving 17 bases between them. Germline lookup yields CDR1 ENHRY and CDR2 SYGVKD. The CDR3, as DNA: TGTGCCATCAGTGGGCAGGGACCCACTGGCGGCTACACCTTC. Translated, it gives CAISGQGPTGGYTF.

This clonotype was seen many times. The V gene is TRBV20-1, the J gene TRBJ1-1, with a possible D match to TRBD1 (6 bases). CDR1 is DFQATT, CDR2 SNEGSKA, per germline (reference sequence). V was cut by 3 bases and J by 1 base, with 12 bases left in between. CDR3 length: 14 residues. CDR3: CSARGGGWNTEAFF. The CDR3, as DNA: TGCAGTGCTAGGGGTGGGGGCTGGAACACTGAAGCTTTCTTT.

This clonotype was recorded at least ten times. The CDR3 protein is CASSLDRWGQVNTEAFF. The CDR3 DNA sequence: TGTGCCAGCAGCTTAGACCGTTGGGGACAGGTGAACACTGAAGCTTTCTTT. This chain links TRBV7-9 with TRBJ1-1, with TRBD1 identical over 8 bases. CDR3 size: 17 residues. With 1 base clipped from V and 0 bases from J, the junction kept 7 bases outside the gene matches. CDR1 is SEHNR and CDR2 is FQNEAQ in the germline V gene (reference sequence).

This clonotype was observed many times. The chain has TRBV10-1 and TRBJ2-7, with D possibly being TRBD1 (6 bases). Germline V gene lookup returns CDR1 WNHNN and CDR2 SYGVQD (reference sequence). V lost 8 bases to trimming and J lost 3 bases, with 11 bases between them. The CDR3 contains 12 residues. Here the CDR3 DNA reads TGCGCCAGCGGTCCAGGGGTCTACGAGCAGTACTTC. Encoded protein: CASGPGVYEQYF.

This clonotype was observed at least ten times. The chain uses TRBV28 and TRBJ2-3, with 9 bases matching TRBD2. The CDR3 totals 18 residues. Per the germline V gene, CDR1 is MDHEN and CDR2 is SYDVKM. The V segment lost 2 bases and the J segment 0 bases; nucleotides outside the gene matches: 9. CDR3: CASSLPYSSGASTDTQYF. CDR3 bases: TGTGCCAGCAGTTTACCCTATTCTAGCGGGGCTAGCACAGATACGCAGTATTTT.

This clonotype was recorded many times. The CDR3 region has the DNA TGCAGTGCTTTCTTACAGGGAACTGAAGCTTTCTTT. Translating gives CSAFLQGTEAFF. J is TRBJ1-1 and V is TRBV20-1; maybe TRBD1 (6 bases). Between the trimmed V and J ends, which lost 5 bases and 5 bases, there was a span of 12 bases. CDR1 is DFQATT and CDR2 is SNEGSKA in the germline V gene (reference sequence). This CDR3 spans 12 amino acids.

In this sample, this clonotype turned up many times. This chain connects TRBV29-1 to TRBJ2-2; no definite D call. The CDR3 runs 16 residues. V lost 6 bases and J lost 0, with 17 bases in between. Germline-derived CDR1 and CDR2 are SQVTM and ANQGSEA. The CDR3 nucleotides read TGCAGCGTCGCCGCGAATCGGGCAGCGAACACCGGGGAGCTGTTTTTT. It yields the protein CSVAANRAANTGELFF.

V and J are TRBV12-3 or TRBV12-4 and TRBJ2-7, with TRBD2 as a possible D gene (5 bases). CDR3 length: 14 residues. V lost 3 bases to trimming and J lost 4 bases, with 13 bases between them. The CDR3 loop is CASSLGTSAYEQYF. As DNA, the CDR3 is TGTGCCAGCAGTTTGGGTACTAGTGCGTACGAGCAGTACTTC.

This clonotype was observed many times. V gene TRBV6-1 combines with J gene TRBJ2-6, with 8 bases lining up with TRBD2. V lost 1 base, J lost 0 bases, and 11 bases stayed unmatched. Germline lookup yields CDR1 MNHNS and CDR2 SASEGT. The CDR3 loop spans 20 amino acids. Written as DNA, the CDR3 is TGTGCCAGCAGTGAAGTGAGCGGGGGTCAACGAACCTCTGGGGCCAACGTCCTGACTTTC. This encodes CASSEVSGGQRTSGANVLTF.